One and the same sample provided the 25 T cell receptor beta chains below, sequenced in a study of T cell responses to AZD1222 COVID-19 vaccine. This table comes from immunoSEQ multiplex PCR, and its TCRdb copy is limited to in-frame clones, with some not included. The profile shows over 100,000 clones, roughly 88% of them singletons. This sample comprised peripheral blood, obtained 28 days after the second AZD1222 dose. These receptors all come from an adult who received the AZD1222 COVID-19 vaccine.

The rearrangement uses TRBV20-1 and TRBJ2-1; TRBD2 aligns across 8 bases. Looked up from germline, CDR1 is DFQATT and CDR2 is SNEGSKA (reference sequence). With V trimmed by 3 bases and J by 0 bases, 16 bases remained unmatched. This CDR3 has 19 residues. CDR3 sequence reads: CSASTLAGLIENSYNEQFF. In DNA form, the CDR3 reads TGCAGTGCTAGTACCTTAGCGGGGCTCATTGAGAACTCCTACAATGAGCAGTTCTTC.

V is TRBV19 and J is TRBJ1-2, with D tentatively TRBD1 (6 bases). V was clipped by 5 bases and J by 5 bases, with 24 bases between them. The germline V gene encodes CDR1 LNHDA and CDR2 SQIVND (reference sequence). The CDR3 length is 17 residues. CDR3 nucleotides: TGTGCCAGTAGTCCCACCGGGGTGGGGGGCTCAGGGTATGGCTACACCTTC. The encoded protein is CASSPTGVGGSGYGYTF.

The rearrangement joins TRBV5-1 to TRBJ1-4, with D possibly being TRBD1 (6 bases). The germline CDR1 and CDR2 sequences are SGHRS and YFSETQ. The CDR3 totals 14 residues. The ends were cut back, 1 base at V and 8 bases at J, with 12 bases in the middle. In DNA, the CDR3 is TGCGCCAGCAGCTTGCGGGACACAGGAGAAAAACTGTTTTTT. Protein sequence: CASSLRDTGEKLFF.

This rearrangement joins TRBV9 to TRBJ2-5; D may be TRBD1 or TRBD2 (5 bases each). In germline, CDR1 is SGDLS, CDR2 YYNGEE. The CDR3 has 14 residues. Trimming removed 3 bases at V and 0 bases at J, with 9 bases between. The CDR3, as DNA: TGTGCCAGCAGCGCGGGACGGAACCAAGAGACCCAGTACTTC. It encodes CASSAGRNQETQYF.

V is TRBV18 and J is TRBJ2-7; 11 positions agree with TRBD2. Germline-derived CDR1 and CDR2 are KGHSH and LQKENI. The CDR3 runs 16 residues. The V segment lost 3 bases and the J segment 2 bases; nucleotides outside the gene matches: 6. CDR3 nucleotide sequence: TGTGCCAGCTCACCCCTCGGGACTAGCGGAACCTACGAGCAGTACTTC. It encodes CASSPLGTSGTYEQYF. Based on the CDR3 plus reference TRBV18 and TRBJ2-7, the full variable domain is NAGVMQNPRHLVRRRGQEARLRCSPMKGHSHVYWYRQLPEEGLKFMVYLQKENIIDESGMPKERFSAEFPKEGPSILRIQQVVRGDSAAYFCASSPLGTSGTYEQYFGPGTRLTVT.

The chain couples TRBV6-4 to TRBJ1-1, with D maybe TRBD1 (5 bases). The CDR3 has 14 residues. Germline lookup yields CDR1 MRHNA and CDR2 SNTAGT. Trimming removed 2 bases from V and 6 bases from J, with 13 bases in between. CDR3 loop: CASSDGGMGAEAFF. CDR3 sequence (DNA): TGTGCCAGCAGTGACGGGGGAATGGGCGCTGAAGCTTTCTTT.

This clone was recorded only once. CDR3 DNA sequence: TGCGCCAGCAGCGTGGACGGGAACACTGAAGCTTTCTTT. It is translated as CASSVDGNTEAFF. The V and J genes are TRBV5-1 and TRBJ1-1; D uncertain. CDR1 and CDR2 from the germline V gene are SGHRS and YFSETQ. The V and J ends lost 4 bases and 1 base respectively, with 8 bases between them. The CDR3 has 13 amino acids. Filled out from reference TRBV5-1 and TRBJ1-1, the complete variable domain reads KAGVTQTPRYLIKTRGQQVTLSCSPISGHRSVSWYQQTPGQGLQFLFEYFSETQRNKGNFPGRFSGRQFSNSRSEMNVSTLELGDSALYLCASSVDGNTEAFFGQGTRLTVV.

There are a few counts of this clone. The chain employs TRBV28 and TRBJ2-7; TRBD2 might be the D (7 bases). The germline gives CDR1 MDHEN, CDR2 SYDVKM. The CDR3 has 15 residues. The V end was cut by 1 base, the J end by 4 bases, with 14 bases between. The DNA for the CDR3 is TGTGCCAGCAGTTTATACGGGGGGCAGGAGTACGAGCAGTACTTC. It is translated as CASSLYGGQEYEQYF.

The J gene is TRBJ1-6, the V gene TRBV3-1 (or the pseudogene TRBV3-2); D possibly corresponds to TRBD1 (5 bases). The ends were cut back, 2 bases at V and 6 bases at J, with 17 bases in the middle. Germline V lookup: CDR1 LGHDT, CDR2 YNNKEL (reference sequence). This CDR3 has 17 residues. The CDR3 DNA reads as TGTGCCAGCAGCCAACGCAGGCTCCGGGGGACTAATTCACCCCTCCACTTT. Encoded protein: CASSQRRLRGTNSPLHF.

The chain couples TRBV6-2 or TRBV6-3 to TRBJ2-4; 9 nucleotides agree with TRBD2. J was trimmed by 0 bases and V by 2 bases; bases with no gene match: 5. Germline CDR1 reads MNHEY; CDR2 reads SVGEGT. This CDR3 is built from 17 residues. The CDR3 DNA reads TGTGCCAGCAGTTACGGAGGACTAGCGCTAGCCAAAAACATTCAGTACTTC. Encoded protein: CASSYGGLALAKNIQYF.

The chain couples TRBV5-1 to TRBJ1-3; TRBD1 might be the D (6 bases). Trimming removed 0 bases at V and 8 bases at J, with 9 bases between. Per the germline V gene, CDR1 is SGHRS and CDR2 is YFSETQ. This CDR3 is built from 13 residues. For the CDR3, the DNA is TGCGCCAGCAGCTTGGACAGGGCGGACACCATATATTTT. As protein: CASSLDRADTIYF.

This clone was picked up one time. The chain employs TRBV13 and TRBJ1-2, with TRBD1 identical over 7 bases. The CDR3 is made up of 15 amino acids. Germline V gene data show CDR1 as PRHDT and CDR2 as FYEKMQ (reference sequence). Losses at the gene ends were 5 bases for V and 8 bases for J; bases not matched to a gene: 14. In DNA, the CDR3 is TGTGCCAGCAGCCTAGACAGGGAGACACCGGGAGGCTACACCTTC. Its translation is CASSLDRETPGGYTF.

The chain couples TRBV30 to TRBJ2-2, with 9 bases that match TRBD1. CDR3 length equals 15 residues. With V trimmed by 5 bases and J by 6 bases, 10 bases remained unmatched. Germline assignment: CDR1 GTSNPN and CDR2 SVGIG (reference sequence). CDR3 DNA: TGTGCCTGGGGATCGGGACAGGGAGGACCCGGGGAGCTGTTTTTT. Translating gives CAWGSGQGGPGELFF.

This clone was counted a few times. The rearrangement links TRBV5-1 to TRBJ1-1, with D perhaps TRBD1 (6 bases). The CDR3 has 15 residues. Looked up from germline, CDR1 is SGHRS and CDR2 is YFSETQ. Trimming left V 4 bases short and J 4 bases short, with 17 bases between. The CDR3 sequence is CASSQALGAGTEAFF. DNA for the CDR3: TGCGCCAGCAGCCAAGCGTTGGGGGCAGGCACTGAAGCTTTCTTT.

This chain uses TRBV7-9 with TRBJ1-4; TRBD1 matches at 7 bases. V shed 5 bases and J 8 bases; nucleotides not matched to a gene: 2. Germline values: CDR1 SEHNR, CDR2 FQNEAQ (reference sequence). This CDR3 comprises 12 residues. CDR3 amino acids: CASSLRGEKLFF. The CDR3 DNA reads as TGTGCCAGCAGCCTCAGGGGGGAAAAACTGTTTTTT.

The V and J genes are TRBV28 and TRBJ2-1; TRBD2 is a possible D gene (5 bases). The germline V gene has CDR1 MDHEN and CDR2 SYDVKM. CDR3 length: 16 residues. Trimming removed 3 bases at V and 0 bases at J, with 12 bases between. CDR3 nucleotide sequence: TGTGCCAGCAGTTTGGCGGGTAGGAGCTCCTACAATGAGCAGTTCTTC. It specifies CASSLAGRSSYNEQFF.

The CDR3 is CASSLGGGAEEKLFF. The CDR3 nucleotides read TGTGCCAGCAGCTTAGGAGGGGGGGCGGAGGAAAAACTGTTTTTT. The chain couples TRBV7-9 to TRBJ1-4, with D possibly being TRBD1 (6 bases). V was clipped by 1 base and J by 8 bases, with 14 bases between them. The CDR3 is 15 amino acids. Germline values: CDR1 SEHNR, CDR2 FQNEAQ (reference sequence).

This chain links TRBV27 with TRBJ2-1, with TRBD1 matching over 7 bases. This CDR3 has 16 amino acids. V lost 1 base, J lost 4 bases, and 7 bases stayed unmatched. Germline CDR1 MNHEY, CDR2 SMNVEV (reference sequence). The CDR3 loop is CASSLYLTGRYNEQFF. Here the CDR3 DNA reads TGTGCCAGCAGTTTATACTTGACAGGGCGATACAATGAGCAGTTCTTC.

This chain links TRBV3-1 (or the pseudogene TRBV3-2) with TRBJ2-3; the match to TRBD2 covers 14 bases. With V trimmed by 1 base and J by 6 bases, 12 bases remained unmatched. The CDR3 is made up of 19 amino acids. CDR1 is LGHDT and CDR2 is YNNKEL in the germline V gene (reference sequence). The CDR3 DNA is TGTGCCAGCAGCCAAGCCAAGGGGGAGACTAGCGGGAGGGGGGATACGCAGTATTTT. Residues: CASSQAKGETSGRGDTQYF.

The CDR3 reads CASSLPTGGGEQYF. The CDR3 DNA reads TGTGCCAGCAGCTTGCCGACAGGGGGAGGGGAGCAGTACTTC. The rearrangement joins TRBV7-9 to TRBJ2-7; 9 positions agree with TRBD1. The CDR3 totals 14 residues. V lost 3 bases and J lost 7; bases outside the gene matches: 7. The V gene's germline CDR1 is SEHNR and CDR2 FQNEAQ (reference sequence).

V gene TRBV28 combines with J gene TRBJ2-7, with 10 bases lining up with TRBD1. V lost 6 bases to trimming and J lost 1 base; unmatched junction nucleotides: 6. CDR1 and CDR2 from the germline V gene are MDHEN and SYDVKM. The CDR3 runs to 15 residues. DNA for the CDR3: TGTGCCAGCAGAGCAGGGACAGGGGTTTCCTACGAGCAGTACTTC. This encodes CASRAGTGVSYEQYF.

This rearrangement joins TRBV9 to TRBJ2-7; a weak D match, TRBD1 (5 bases). CDR1 and CDR2 from the germline V gene are SGDLS and YYNGEE. CDR3 size: 14 residues. V was cut by 2 bases and J by 5 bases, with 14 bases left in between. CDR3 region: CASSVVGQGNEQYF. The CDR3 nucleotides read TGTGCCAGCAGCGTCGTAGGGCAGGGAAACGAGCAGTACTTC.

The chain has TRBV6-2 or TRBV6-3 and TRBJ1-1; D is unresolved. Germline assignment: CDR1 MNHEY and CDR2 SVGEGT. The germline V and J ends were trimmed by 6 bases and 1 base, with 6 bases remaining between them. This CDR3 is 12 amino acids long. CDR3 sequence (DNA): TGTGCCAGCAGCCCCTGGAACACTGAAGCTTTCTTT. It yields the protein CASSPWNTEAFF.

The chain joins TRBV7-8 to TRBJ2-5; D uncertain. Per germline, CDR1 SGHVS and CDR2 FQNEAQ. V was pared by 1 base and J by 4 bases, with 7 bases between. The CDR3 is 13 residues long. DNA for the CDR3: TGTGCCAGCAGCTTAGGGGGAAGAGAGACCCAGTACTTC. Protein product: CASSLGGRETQYF.

The rearrangement links TRBV5-1 to TRBJ2-7, with 10 bases matching TRBD2. The CDR3 sequence is 15 residues long. Trimming removed 1 base from V and 3 bases from J; junction bases left unmatched: 4. CDR1 is SGHRS, CDR2 YFSETQ, per germline. DNA of the CDR3: TGCGCCAGCAGCTTGAAGCGGGAGGGTTTCTACGAGCAGTACTTC. Residues: CASSLKREGFYEQYF.